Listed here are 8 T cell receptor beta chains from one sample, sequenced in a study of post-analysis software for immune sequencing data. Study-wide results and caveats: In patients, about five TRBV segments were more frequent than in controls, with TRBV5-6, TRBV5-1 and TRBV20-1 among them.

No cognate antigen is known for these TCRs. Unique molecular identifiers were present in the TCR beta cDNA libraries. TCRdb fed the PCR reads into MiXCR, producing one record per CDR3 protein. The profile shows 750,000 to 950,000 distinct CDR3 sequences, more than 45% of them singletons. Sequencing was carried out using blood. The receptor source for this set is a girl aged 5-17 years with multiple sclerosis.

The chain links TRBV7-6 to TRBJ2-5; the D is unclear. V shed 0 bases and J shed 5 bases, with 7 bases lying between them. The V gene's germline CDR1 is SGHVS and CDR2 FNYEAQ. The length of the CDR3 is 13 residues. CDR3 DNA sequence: TGTGCCAGCAGCTTAGCGCTATGGGAGACCCAGTACTTC. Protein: CASSLALWETQYF.

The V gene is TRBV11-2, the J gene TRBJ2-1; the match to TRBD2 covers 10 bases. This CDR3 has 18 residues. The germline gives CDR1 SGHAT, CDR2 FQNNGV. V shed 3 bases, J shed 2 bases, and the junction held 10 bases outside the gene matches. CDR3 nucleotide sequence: TGTGCCAGCAGCTTGAGAACTAGCGGGACCCCCCCCTACAATGAGCAGTTCTTC. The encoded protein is CASSLRTSGTPPYNEQFF.

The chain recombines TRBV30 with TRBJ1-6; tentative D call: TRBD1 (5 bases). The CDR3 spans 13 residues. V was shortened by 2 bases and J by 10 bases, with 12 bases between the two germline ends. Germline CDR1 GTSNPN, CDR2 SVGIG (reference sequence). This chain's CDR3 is CAWSSARESPLHF. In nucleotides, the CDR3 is TGTGCCTGGAGTTCGGCCAGGGAATCACCCCTCCACTTT. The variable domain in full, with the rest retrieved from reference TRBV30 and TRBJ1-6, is SQTIHQWPATLVQPVGSPLSLECTVEGTSNPNLYWYRQAAGRGLQLLFYSVGIGQISSEVPQNLSASRPQDRQFILSSKKLLLSDSGFYLCAWSSARESPLHFGNGTRLTVT.

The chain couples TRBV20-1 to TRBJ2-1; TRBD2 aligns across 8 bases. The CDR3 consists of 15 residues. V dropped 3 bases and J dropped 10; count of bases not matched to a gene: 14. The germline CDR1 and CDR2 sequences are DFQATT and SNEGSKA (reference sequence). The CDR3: CSASTPRGRIYEQFF. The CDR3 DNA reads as TGCAGTGCTAGCACCCCCCGCGGGAGGATTTACGAGCAGTTCTTC.

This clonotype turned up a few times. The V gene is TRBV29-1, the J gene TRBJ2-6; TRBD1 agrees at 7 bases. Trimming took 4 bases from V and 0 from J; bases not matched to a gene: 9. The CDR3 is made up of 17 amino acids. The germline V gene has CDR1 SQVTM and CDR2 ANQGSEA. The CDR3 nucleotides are TGCAGCGTTGTTAGTAGACAGGGCTCCTCTGGGGCCAACGTCCTGACTTTC. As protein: CSVVSRQGSSGANVLTF. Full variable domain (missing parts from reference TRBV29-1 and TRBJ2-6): SAVISQKPSRDICQRGTSLTIQCQVDSQVTMMFWYRQQPGQSLTLIATANQGSEATYESGFVIDKFPISRPNLTFSTLTVSNMSPEDSSIYLCSVVSRQGSSGANVLTFGAGSRLTVL.

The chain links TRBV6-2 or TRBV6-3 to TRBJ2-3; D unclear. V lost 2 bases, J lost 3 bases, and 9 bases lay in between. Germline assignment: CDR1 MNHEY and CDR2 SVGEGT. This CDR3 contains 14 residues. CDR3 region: CASSYLKTTDTQYF. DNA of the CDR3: TGTGCCAGCAGTTACCTAAAAACGACAGATACGCAGTATTTT.

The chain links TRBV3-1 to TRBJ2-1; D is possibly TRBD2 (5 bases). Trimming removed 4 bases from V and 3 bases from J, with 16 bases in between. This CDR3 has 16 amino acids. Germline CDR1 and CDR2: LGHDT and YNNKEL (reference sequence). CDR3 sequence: CASSRGSSENYNEQFF. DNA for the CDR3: TGTGCCAGCAGCCGCGGCAGTAGCGAGAACTACAATGAGCAGTTCTTC.

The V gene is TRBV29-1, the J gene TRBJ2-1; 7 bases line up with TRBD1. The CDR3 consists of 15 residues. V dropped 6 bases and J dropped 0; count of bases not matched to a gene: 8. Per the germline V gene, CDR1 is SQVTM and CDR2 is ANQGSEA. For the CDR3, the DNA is TGCAGCGTGGAACTACAGGGGATCTCCTACAATGAGCAGTTCTTC. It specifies CSVELQGISYNEQFF.